These 26 T cell receptor beta chains were sequenced from one sample in a study of blood T cell repertoires in COVID-19. Profiling relied on immunoSEQ multiplex PCR, and the TCRdb table lists in-frame clones only, not all of them. The repertoire holds 250,000 to 300,000 clones, with 88% as singletons. Specimen: PBMCs or T cells enriched from blood (not recorded which). All receptors come from a woman in her 30s who had recovered from COVID-19.

The chain has TRBV13 and TRBJ2-7, with 7 bases fitting TRBD1. There are 15 residues in the CDR3. The J segment lost 2 bases and the V segment lost 5 bases, leaving 9 bases of the junction unmatched. Germline assignment: CDR1 PRHDT and CDR2 FYEKMQ (reference sequence). Here the CDR3 reads CASSRQGLPPYEQYF. The DNA of the CDR3 is TGTGCCAGCAGCAGACAGGGCCTTCCCCCCTACGAGCAGTACTTC.

The rearrangement links TRBV7-8 to TRBJ2-2; 8 bases match TRBD2. J lost 4 bases, V lost 2 bases, and 9 bases had no gene match. This CDR3 region has 17 residues. The germline V gene has CDR1 SGHVS and CDR2 FQNEAQ. In DNA, the CDR3 is TGTGCCAGCAGCTTATCAAGACTAGCGTTGAGCACCGGGGAGCTGTTTTTT. As protein: CASSLSRLALSTGELFF.

This clone was seen a few times. The V and J genes are TRBV2 and TRBJ2-1, with D maybe TRBD2 (6 bases). The V and J ends lost 1 base and 3 bases respectively, with 10 bases between them. Per the germline V gene, CDR1 is SNHLY and CDR2 is FYNNEI. The CDR3 has 15 amino acids. CDR3 sequence reads: CASSEGDSGYNEQFF. CDR3 bases: TGTGCCAGCAGTGAAGGTGATAGCGGCTACAATGAGCAGTTCTTC.

V gene TRBV30 combines with J gene TRBJ2-7, with 10 nucleotides matching TRBD1. V dropped 7 bases and J dropped 3; count of bases not matched to a gene: 3. Germline values: CDR1 GTSNPN, CDR2 SVGIG (reference sequence). CDR3 length equals 12 residues. CDR3 residues: CASGQGIYEQYF. CDR3 nucleotides: TGTGCCTCGGGACAGGGGATCTACGAGCAGTACTTC.

The chain couples TRBV29-1 to TRBJ1-2; possibly TRBD1 for D (5 bases). Trimming left V 4 bases short and J 4 bases short, with 10 bases between. The germline CDR1 and CDR2 sequences are SQVTM and ANQGSEA. This CDR3 has 12 amino acids. This CDR3 reads CSVAAGIYGYTF. The CDR3 DNA follows: TGCAGCGTTGCCGCAGGGATCTATGGCTACACCTTC. The full variable domain, completed using reference TRBV29-1 and TRBJ1-2, is SAVISQKPSRDICQRGTSLTIQCQVDSQVTMMFWYRQQPGQSLTLIATANQGSEATYESGFVIDKFPISRPNLTFSTLTVSNMSPEDSSIYLCSVAAGIYGYTFGSGTRLTVV.

The chain employs TRBV2 and TRBJ1-5; TRBD1 matches at 7 bases. Per the germline V gene, CDR1 is SNHLY and CDR2 is FYNNEI. The CDR3 spans 13 residues. J lost 5 bases, V lost 8 bases, and 6 bases had no gene match. DNA for the CDR3: TGTGCCAGCTCTAGGGGGCGGGATCAGCCCCAGCATTTT. This codes for CASSRGRDQPQHF.

J is TRBJ1-3 and V is TRBV9; no clear D gene. Germline CDR1 reads SGDLS; CDR2 reads YYNGEE. CDR3 size: 13 residues. The germline V and J ends were trimmed by 4 bases and 4 bases, with 9 bases remaining between them. The CDR3 loop reads CASSSVLGNTIYF. The CDR3 region has the DNA TGTGCCAGCAGCTCAGTTCTGGGAAACACCATATATTTT.

This clone came up a few times. The V and J genes are TRBV28 and TRBJ1-3; the match to TRBD1 covers 8 bases. Germline V CDR1 and CDR2: MDHEN, SYDVKM. Trimming removed 5 bases from V and 4 bases from J; junction bases left unmatched: 7. CDR3 length: 15 amino acids. CDR3 bases: TGTGCCAGCAGTAGGACAGGGCGGTTGGGAAACACCATATATTTT. Translation gives CASSRTGRLGNTIYF. Looking up the rest from reference TRBV28 and TRBJ1-3 gives the full variable domain: DVKVTQSSRYLVKRTGEKVFLECVQDMDHENMFWYRQDPGLGLRLIYFSYDVKMKEKGDIPEGYSVSREKKERFSLILESASTNQTSMYLCASSRTGRLGNTIYFGEGSWLTVV.

The V gene is TRBV7-7, the J gene TRBJ2-1, with 13 bases that match TRBD2. J was trimmed by 9 bases and V by 5 bases; bases with no gene match: 7. This CDR3 comprises 15 residues. CDR1 SSHAT and CDR2 FNYEAQ come from the germline V gene (reference sequence). The chain's CDR3 is CASSIGLAGAGEQFF. DNA of the CDR3: TGTGCCAGCAGCATAGGACTAGCGGGAGCGGGTGAGCAGTTCTTC.

This clone was seen a few times. The rearrangement joins TRBV13 to TRBJ2-7, with 9 bases aligning to TRBD2. J was trimmed by 3 bases and V by 6 bases; bases with no gene match: 18. Germline CDR1 and CDR2: PRHDT and FYEKMQ (reference sequence). The CDR3 is made up of 18 amino acids. This CDR3 reads CASRSTGRGAGGVYEQYF. For the CDR3, the DNA is TGTGCCAGCAGATCCACAGGTAGAGGGGCGGGAGGGGTCTACGAGCAGTACTTC. The whole variable domain, filled in from reference TRBV13 and TRBJ2-7, reads AAGVIQSPRHLIKEKRETATLKCYPIPRHDTVYWYQQGPGQDPQFLISFYEKMQSDKGSIPDRFSAQQFSDYHSELNMSSLELGDSALYFCASRSTGRGAGGVYEQYFGPGTRLTVT.

The chain is built from TRBV4-1 and TRBJ1-1, with TRBD1 matching 9 bases. V lost 2 bases and J lost 11; bases outside the gene matches: 18. From germline, CDR1 is MGHRA and CDR2 YSYEKL. The CDR3 runs 17 residues. This CDR3 is CASSQTPGTGFWRGAFF. The CDR3 region has the DNA TGCGCCAGCAGCCAAACACCGGGGACAGGGTTTTGGCGAGGGGCTTTCTTT.

This rearrangement joins TRBV11-2 to TRBJ2-3; D is unresolved. Per the germline V gene, CDR1 is SGHAT and CDR2 is FQNNGV. The CDR3 sequence is 12 residues long. Trimming cost V 4 bases and J 2 bases, with 4 bases left between them. The CDR3 coding sequence is TGTGCCAGCAGCTCCTTCACAGATACGCAGTATTTT. Protein sequence: CASSSFTDTQYF.

The V and J genes are TRBV5-4 and TRBJ1-2, with a tentative D call TRBD1 (5 bases). V lost 0 bases, J lost 5 bases, and 8 bases lay in between. The V gene's germline CDR1 is SGHNT and CDR2 YYREEE (reference sequence). The CDR3 spans 13 residues. The CDR3 protein is CASSLGGGYGYTF. The CDR3 nucleotides are TGTGCCAGCAGCTTGGGTGGGGGGTATGGCTACACCTTC.

The J gene is TRBJ1-1, the V gene TRBV28, with D possibly matching TRBD1 (6 bases). Germline V gives CDR1 MDHEN, CDR2 SYDVKM. Trimming stripped 5 bases from V and 5 bases from J, with 9 bases between. The CDR3 totals 12 residues. CDR3 sequence reads: CASSNRVTEAFF. CDR3 sequence (DNA): TGTGCCAGCAGTAACAGGGTAACTGAAGCTTTCTTT.

J is TRBJ1-3 and V is TRBV14; D is uncertain. The V end lost 3 bases, the J end lost 4 bases, and 10 bases lay between the germline ends. The CDR3 covers 14 residues. CDR1 and CDR2 from the germline V gene are SGHDN and FVKESK. The CDR3 sequence is CASSHRGTGNTIYF. In DNA form, the CDR3 reads TGTGCCAGCAGCCACCGGGGTACCGGAAACACCATATATTTT.

This clone appeared a few times. The chain couples TRBV5-5 to TRBJ1-1, with D uncertain. V was cut by 7 bases and J by 11 bases, with 24 bases left in between. The V gene's germline CDR1 is SGHKS and CDR2 YYEKEE (reference sequence). The CDR3 consists of 14 residues. The CDR3 sequence: CASRSEAPSLEAFF. Here the CDR3 DNA reads TGTGCCAGCCGTTCCGAGGCGCCGAGCCTTGAGGCTTTCTTT.

In nucleotides, the CDR3 is TGTGCCAGCAGTGAAGGACCATGGGGGCCCGGCAATCAGCCCCAGCATTTT. Encoded protein: CASSEGPWGPGNQPQHF. This chain links TRBV2 with TRBJ1-5, with D maybe TRBD1 (6 bases). Trimming took off 1 base at V and 2 bases at J, with 15 bases between the two ends. This CDR3 is 17 amino acids long. CDR1 is SNHLY and CDR2 is FYNNEI in the germline V gene. Variable domain in full (rest from reference TRBV2 and TRBJ1-5): EPEVTQTPSHQVTQMGQEVILRCVPISNHLYFYWYRQILGQKVEFLVSFYNNEISEKSEIFDDQFSVERPDGSNFTLKIRSTKLEDSAMYFCASSEGPWGPGNQPQHFGDGTRLSIL.

The chain recombines TRBV28 with TRBJ1-1, with 7 bases lining up with TRBD1. The CDR3 contains 15 residues. The V and J ends lost 5 bases and 8 bases, in that order; junction bases with no gene match: 14. CDR1 is MDHEN and CDR2 is SYDVKM in the germline V gene. The CDR3 nucleotides are TGTGCCAGCAGTCCCCCCGAAATCCTCAGGGGGGAAGCTTTCTTT. It yields the protein CASSPPEILRGEAFF.

The rearrangement uses TRBV6-2 or TRBV6-3 and TRBJ1-6, with D unresolved. Trimming removed 3 bases from V and 9 bases from J, with 21 bases in between. The CDR3 loop spans 17 amino acids. From germline, CDR1 is MNHEY and CDR2 SVGEGT. This CDR3 reads CASSYEGEAYPFSPLHF. The CDR3 nucleotides read TGTGCCAGCAGTTATGAGGGCGAGGCCTACCCTTTTTCACCCCTCCACTTT.

The chain combines TRBV4-1 with TRBJ1-1; 7 nucleotides align to TRBD1. The length of the CDR3 is 17 residues. The germline V gene has CDR1 MGHRA and CDR2 YSYEKL. J gave up 0 bases and V 5 bases, and 12 bases lay outside the gene matches. The CDR3 DNA follows: TGCGCCAGCAGCTTCCGACAGGGACCTCCAGTGAACACTGAAGCTTTCTTT. It encodes CASSFRQGPPVNTEAFF.

This chain links TRBV12-5 with TRBJ1-2, with 8 bases identical to TRBD1. Germline V gene sequence: CDR1 LGHNT, CDR2 FRNRAP. Losses at the gene ends were 6 bases for V and 8 bases for J; bases not matched to a gene: 8. The CDR3 spans 13 residues. The CDR3 sequence: CASGLTGERGYTF. In nucleotides, the CDR3 is TGTGCTAGTGGACTGACAGGGGAGAGAGGCTACACCTTC.

The V gene is TRBV7-3, the J gene TRBJ2-1; no clear D. V was pared by 5 bases and J by 9 bases, with 14 bases between. This CDR3 is built from 13 residues. CDR1 and CDR2 from the germline V gene are SGHTA and FQGTGA. The CDR3 sequence is CASSPRVLGEQFF. Written as DNA, the CDR3 is TGTGCCAGCAGCCCCCGGGTCCTTGGTGAGCAGTTCTTC. The full variable domain, its missing parts supplied by reference TRBV7-3 and TRBJ2-1, is GAGVSQTPSNKVTEKGKYVELRCDPISGHTALYWYRQSLGQGPEFLIYFQGTGAADDSGLPNDRFFAVRPEGSVSTLKIQRTERGDSAVYLCASSPRVLGEQFFGPGTRLTVL.

V is TRBV28 and J is TRBJ1-5, with D tentatively TRBD1 (6 bases). Germline CDR1 MDHEN, CDR2 SYDVKM. The CDR3 length is 15 residues. Trimming took 3 bases from V and 3 from J, leaving 12 bases between them. CDR3 in amino acids: CASSLTRTVNQPQHF. The CDR3 bases are TGTGCCAGCAGTTTGACCCGGACAGTCAATCAGCCCCAGCATTTT.

The chain recombines TRBV3-1 (or the pseudogene TRBV3-2) with TRBJ2-1, with TRBD2 matching over 7 bases. V was clipped by 1 base and J by 5 bases; unmatched bases: 5. Per the germline V gene, CDR1 is LGHDT and CDR2 is YNNKEL (reference sequence). CDR3 size: 15 residues. CDR3 DNA sequence: TGTGCCAGCAGCCAAGCCCGGGGGGTCAACAATGAGCAGTTCTTC. Amino acid sequence: CASSQARGVNNEQFF.

The chain employs TRBV27 and TRBJ1-6; D is undetermined. This CDR3 region has 17 residues. The V gene's germline CDR1 is MNHEY and CDR2 SMNVEV (reference sequence). V was cut by 2 bases and J by 7 bases, with 18 bases left in between. The CDR3 loop reads CASSLRGGSGSNSPLHF. The CDR3 DNA reads TGTGCCAGCAGTTTACGGGGAGGGAGCGGGTCGAATTCACCCCTCCACTTT.

The chain employs TRBV4-3 and TRBJ1-2, with D perhaps TRBD1 (5 bases). CDR3 size: 13 residues. V was trimmed by 5 bases and J by 4 bases, leaving 11 bases between them. CDR1 and CDR2 from the germline V gene are LGHNA and YSLEER. The CDR3 DNA sequence: TGCGCCAGCAGCGCTACCAGGGCCTATGGCTACACCTTC. The encoded protein is CASSATRAYGYTF.